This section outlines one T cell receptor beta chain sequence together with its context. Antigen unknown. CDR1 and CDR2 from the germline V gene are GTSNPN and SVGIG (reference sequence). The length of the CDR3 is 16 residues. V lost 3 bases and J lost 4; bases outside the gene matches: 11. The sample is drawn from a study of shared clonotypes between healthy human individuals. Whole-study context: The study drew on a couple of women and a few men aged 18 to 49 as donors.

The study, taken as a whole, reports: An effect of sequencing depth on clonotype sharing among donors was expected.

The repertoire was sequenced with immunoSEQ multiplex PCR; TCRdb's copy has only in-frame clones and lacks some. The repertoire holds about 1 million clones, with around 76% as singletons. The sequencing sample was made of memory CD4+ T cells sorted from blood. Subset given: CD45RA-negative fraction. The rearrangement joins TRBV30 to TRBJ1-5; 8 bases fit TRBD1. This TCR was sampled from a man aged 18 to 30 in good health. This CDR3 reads CAWSPLRDRKNQPQHF. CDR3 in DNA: TGTGCCTGGAGCCCTCTGCGGGACAGGAAAAATCAGCCCCAGCATTTT. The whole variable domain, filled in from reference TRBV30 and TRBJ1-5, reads SQTIHQWPATLVQPVGSPLSLECTVEGTSNPNLYWYRQAAGRGLQLLFYSVGIGQISSEVPQNLSASRPQDRQFILSSKKLLLSDSGFYLCAWSPLRDRKNQPQHFGDGTRLSIL.